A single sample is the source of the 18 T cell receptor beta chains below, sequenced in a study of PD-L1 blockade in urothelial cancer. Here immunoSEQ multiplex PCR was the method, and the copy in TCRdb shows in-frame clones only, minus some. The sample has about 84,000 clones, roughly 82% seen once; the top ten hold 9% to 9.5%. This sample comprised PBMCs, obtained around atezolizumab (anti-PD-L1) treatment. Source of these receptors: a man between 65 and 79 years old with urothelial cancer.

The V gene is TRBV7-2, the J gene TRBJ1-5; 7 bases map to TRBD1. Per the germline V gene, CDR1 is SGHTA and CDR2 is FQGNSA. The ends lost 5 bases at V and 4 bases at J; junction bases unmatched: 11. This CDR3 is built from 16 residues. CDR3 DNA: TGTGCCAGCAGCCCTACCTCGACAGGGAGGAATCAGCCCCAGCATTTT. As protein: CASSPTSTGRNQPQHF.

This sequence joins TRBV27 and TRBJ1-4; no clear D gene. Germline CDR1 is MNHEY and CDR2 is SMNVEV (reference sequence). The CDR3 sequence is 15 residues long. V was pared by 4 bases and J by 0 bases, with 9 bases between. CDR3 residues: CASSSLTATNEKLFF. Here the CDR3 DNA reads TGTGCCAGCAGTTCCCTAACTGCAACTAATGAAAAACTGTTTTTT.

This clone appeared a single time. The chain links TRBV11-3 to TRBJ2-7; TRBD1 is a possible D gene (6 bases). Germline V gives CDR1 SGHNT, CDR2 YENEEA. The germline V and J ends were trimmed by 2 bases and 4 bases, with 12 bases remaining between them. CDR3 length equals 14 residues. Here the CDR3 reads CASSLYRESYEQYF. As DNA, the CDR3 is TGTGCCAGCAGCTTATACAGGGAATCATACGAGCAGTACTTC.

The CDR3 is CASSLPGSYEQYF. DNA for the CDR3: TGTGCCAGCAGTTTACCGGGGAGCTACGAGCAGTACTTC. This rearrangement joins TRBV7-9 to TRBJ2-7; D is perhaps TRBD2 (5 bases). The CDR3 is 13 residues long. CDR1 and CDR2 (germline): SEHNR, FQNEAQ (reference sequence). With 6 bases removed from V and 3 bases from J, the gap between germline ends came to 12 bases.

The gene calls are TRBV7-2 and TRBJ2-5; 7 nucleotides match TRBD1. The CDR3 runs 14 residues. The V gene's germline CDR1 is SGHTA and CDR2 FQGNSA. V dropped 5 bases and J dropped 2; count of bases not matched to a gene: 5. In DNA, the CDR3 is TGTGCCAGCAGCGCGCTCAGGGGGCAAGAGACCCAGTACTTC. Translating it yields CASSALRGQETQYF.

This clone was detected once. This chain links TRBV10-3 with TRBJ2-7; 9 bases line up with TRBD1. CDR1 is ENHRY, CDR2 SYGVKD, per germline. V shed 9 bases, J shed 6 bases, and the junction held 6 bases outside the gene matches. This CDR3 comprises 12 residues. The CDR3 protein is CAISGTGPEQYF. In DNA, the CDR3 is TGTGCCATTTCCGGGACAGGGCCCGAGCAGTACTTC.

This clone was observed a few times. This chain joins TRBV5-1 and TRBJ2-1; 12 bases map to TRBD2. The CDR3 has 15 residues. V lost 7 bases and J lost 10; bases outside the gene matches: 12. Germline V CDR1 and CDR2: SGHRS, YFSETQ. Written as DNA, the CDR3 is TGCGCCAGCGAACCTCCTACTAGCGGGAGGAAGGAGCAGTTCTTC. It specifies CASEPPTSGRKEQFF.

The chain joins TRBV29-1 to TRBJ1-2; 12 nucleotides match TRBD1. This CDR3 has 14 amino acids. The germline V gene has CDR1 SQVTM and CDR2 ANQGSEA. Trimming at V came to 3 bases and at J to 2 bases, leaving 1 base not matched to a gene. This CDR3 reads CSVEGQGANYGYTF. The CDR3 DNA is TGCAGCGTTGAGGGACAGGGGGCAAACTATGGCTACACCTTC.

The CDR3 DNA reads TGTGCCAGTAGTATCGAGGGACAGACCTATGGCTACACCTTC. Its translation is CASSIEGQTYGYTF. This chain uses TRBV19 with TRBJ1-2; 7 nucleotides line up with TRBD1. The J segment lost 4 bases and the V segment lost 3 bases, leaving 5 bases of the junction unmatched. This CDR3 has 14 residues. Looked up from germline, CDR1 is LNHDA and CDR2 is SQIVND (reference sequence).

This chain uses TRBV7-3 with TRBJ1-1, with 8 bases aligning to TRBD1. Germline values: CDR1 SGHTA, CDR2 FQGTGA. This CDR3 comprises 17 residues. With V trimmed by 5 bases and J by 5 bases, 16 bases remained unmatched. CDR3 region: CASSPWGGQALGTEAFF. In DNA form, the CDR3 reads TGTGCCAGCAGCCCATGGGGGGGACAGGCACTAGGAACTGAAGCTTTCTTT.

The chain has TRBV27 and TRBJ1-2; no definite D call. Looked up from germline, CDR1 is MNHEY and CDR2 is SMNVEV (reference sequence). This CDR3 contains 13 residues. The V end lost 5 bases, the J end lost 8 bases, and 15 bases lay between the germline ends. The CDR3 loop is CASSTNFAGGYTF. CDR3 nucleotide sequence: TGTGCCAGCAGTACAAATTTTGCTGGCGGCTACACCTTC.

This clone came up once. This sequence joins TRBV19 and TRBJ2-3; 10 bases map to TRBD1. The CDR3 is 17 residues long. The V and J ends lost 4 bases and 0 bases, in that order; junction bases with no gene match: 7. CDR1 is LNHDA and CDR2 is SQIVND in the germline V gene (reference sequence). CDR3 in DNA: TGTGCCAGTAGTACAGGGACAGGGGATACGAGCACAGATACGCAGTATTTT. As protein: CASSTGTGDTSTDTQYF.

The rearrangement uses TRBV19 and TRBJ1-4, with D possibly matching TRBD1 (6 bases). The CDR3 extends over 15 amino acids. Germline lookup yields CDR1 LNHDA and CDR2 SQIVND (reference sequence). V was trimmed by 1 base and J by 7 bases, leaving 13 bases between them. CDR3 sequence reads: CASSIGGQGGEKLFF. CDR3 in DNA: TGTGCCAGTAGTATAGGGGGGCAGGGTGGTGAAAAACTGTTTTTT.

The CDR3 bases are TGTGCCAGCAGTTACTCAGCGACTAGCGGATTCTACGAGCAGTACTTC. Amino acids: CASSYSATSGFYEQYF. The V call is TRBV6-5, the J call TRBJ2-7; 9 bases line up with TRBD2. Germline CDR1 is MNHEY and CDR2 is SVGAGI. The CDR3 is made up of 16 amino acids. V was clipped by 0 bases and J by 3 bases; unmatched bases: 6.

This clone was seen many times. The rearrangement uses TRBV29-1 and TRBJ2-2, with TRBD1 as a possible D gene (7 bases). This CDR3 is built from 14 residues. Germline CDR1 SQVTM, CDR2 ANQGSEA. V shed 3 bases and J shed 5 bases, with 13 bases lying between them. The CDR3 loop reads CSVEGQGGTGELFF. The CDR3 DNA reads TGCAGCGTTGAGGGTCAGGGGGGAACCGGGGAGCTGTTTTTT.

CDR3 in DNA: TGTGCCAGAAGCTTGGGGGGGCTAAGGAGAGCGGGGAGGAAAGATACGCAGTATTTT. Its protein product is CARSLGGLRRAGRKDTQYF. The rearrangement links TRBV5-3 to TRBJ2-3; D possibly corresponds to TRBD2 (7 bases). TRBV5-3 is an ORF for which the function is uncertain. V was pared by 0 bases and J by 5 bases, with 25 bases between. The CDR3 loop spans 19 amino acids.

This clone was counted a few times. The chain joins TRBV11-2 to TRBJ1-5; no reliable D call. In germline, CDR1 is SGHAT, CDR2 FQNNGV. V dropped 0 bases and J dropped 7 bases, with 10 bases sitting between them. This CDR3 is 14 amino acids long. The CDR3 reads CASSLDPAGQPQHF. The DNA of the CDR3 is TGTGCCAGCAGCTTAGATCCAGCGGGGCAGCCCCAGCATTTT.

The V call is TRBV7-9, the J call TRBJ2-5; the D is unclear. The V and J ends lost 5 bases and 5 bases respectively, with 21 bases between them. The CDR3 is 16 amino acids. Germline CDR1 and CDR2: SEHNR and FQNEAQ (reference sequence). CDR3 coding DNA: TGTGCCAGCAGCCCTAATAAACAAATTCTCAGGGAGACCCAGTACTTC. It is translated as CASSPNKQILRETQYF.